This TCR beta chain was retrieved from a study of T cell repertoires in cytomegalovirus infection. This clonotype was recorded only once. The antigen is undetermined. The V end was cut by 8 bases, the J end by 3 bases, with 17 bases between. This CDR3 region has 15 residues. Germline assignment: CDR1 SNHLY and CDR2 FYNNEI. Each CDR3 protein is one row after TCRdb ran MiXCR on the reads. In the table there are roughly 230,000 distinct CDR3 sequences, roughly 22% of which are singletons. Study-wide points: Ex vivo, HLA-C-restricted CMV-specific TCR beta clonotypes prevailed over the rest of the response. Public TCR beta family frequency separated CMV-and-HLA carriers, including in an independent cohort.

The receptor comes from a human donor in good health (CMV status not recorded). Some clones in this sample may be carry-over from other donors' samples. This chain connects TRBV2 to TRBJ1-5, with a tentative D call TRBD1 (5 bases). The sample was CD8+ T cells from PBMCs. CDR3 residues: CASLKTDNYNQPQHF. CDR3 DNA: TGTGCCAGCCTAAAGACAGACAATTACAATCAGCCCCAGCATTTT.